The sequence of this TCR beta chain was determined in a study of CD8+ T cells in alopecia areata. In this sample, this clone turned up a few times. The listed genes are named as in mouse. The read falls 3 residues short of the CDR3 end, and the missing part is taken from the germline J gene. The same CDR3 can be traced to other DNA sequences in this sample. A panel of CD4, CD8alpha, NKG2D, NKG2ACE and other markers served to sort pooled cutaneous lymph node cells. The sequencing template was cDNA reverse transcribed from extracted RNA. The method was immunoSEQ multiplex PCR; TCRdb's version includes in-frame clones alone and lacks a portion of them. This sample carries about 270,000 clones, none of them present only once. After removal of 6 bases from V and 4 bases from J, the junction contained 4 bases not matched to a gene. CDR1 and CDR2 (germline): LGHNA, YNLKQL (reference sequence). The CDR3 runs 15 residues.

Material: CD4+ T cells sorted from a lymph node. The V and J genes are TRBV5 and TRBJ1-6, with TRBD1 identical over 9 bases. TRBJ1-6 qualifies as an ORF whose function is uncertain. The clonotype was recovered from a C3H/HeJ mouse with alopecia areata. The strain's MHC: H2-k. CDR3 in amino acids: CASSPQGAYNSPLYF. Incomplete CDR3 DNA: TGTGCCAGCAGTCCACAGGGGGCTTATAATTCGCCC.